This TCR beta chain was documented in a study of shared clonotypes between healthy human individuals. V dropped 2 bases and J dropped 0; count of bases not matched to a gene: 10. This CDR3 region has 17 residues. The germline gives CDR1 GTSNPN, CDR2 SVGIG (reference sequence). This clone was counted a single time. Sequencing used immunoSEQ multiplex PCR; TCRdb keeps in-frame clones, though not all of them. There are hundreds of thousands of clones in the sample; about two thirds occur only once, and about 1.8% lies in the top ten. The V call is TRBV30, the J call TRBJ1-5; TRBD1 matches 7 bases. Sequencing was done on a sample of memory CD4+ T cells sorted from blood. Subset in this sample: CD45RA-negative fraction. This TCR came from a woman aged 25 to 39 in good health. CDR3 amino acids: CAWSPYRGAHSNQPQHF. CDR3 DNA: TGTGCCTGGAGTCCTTACAGGGGAGCGCATAGCAATCAGCCCCAGCATTTT.